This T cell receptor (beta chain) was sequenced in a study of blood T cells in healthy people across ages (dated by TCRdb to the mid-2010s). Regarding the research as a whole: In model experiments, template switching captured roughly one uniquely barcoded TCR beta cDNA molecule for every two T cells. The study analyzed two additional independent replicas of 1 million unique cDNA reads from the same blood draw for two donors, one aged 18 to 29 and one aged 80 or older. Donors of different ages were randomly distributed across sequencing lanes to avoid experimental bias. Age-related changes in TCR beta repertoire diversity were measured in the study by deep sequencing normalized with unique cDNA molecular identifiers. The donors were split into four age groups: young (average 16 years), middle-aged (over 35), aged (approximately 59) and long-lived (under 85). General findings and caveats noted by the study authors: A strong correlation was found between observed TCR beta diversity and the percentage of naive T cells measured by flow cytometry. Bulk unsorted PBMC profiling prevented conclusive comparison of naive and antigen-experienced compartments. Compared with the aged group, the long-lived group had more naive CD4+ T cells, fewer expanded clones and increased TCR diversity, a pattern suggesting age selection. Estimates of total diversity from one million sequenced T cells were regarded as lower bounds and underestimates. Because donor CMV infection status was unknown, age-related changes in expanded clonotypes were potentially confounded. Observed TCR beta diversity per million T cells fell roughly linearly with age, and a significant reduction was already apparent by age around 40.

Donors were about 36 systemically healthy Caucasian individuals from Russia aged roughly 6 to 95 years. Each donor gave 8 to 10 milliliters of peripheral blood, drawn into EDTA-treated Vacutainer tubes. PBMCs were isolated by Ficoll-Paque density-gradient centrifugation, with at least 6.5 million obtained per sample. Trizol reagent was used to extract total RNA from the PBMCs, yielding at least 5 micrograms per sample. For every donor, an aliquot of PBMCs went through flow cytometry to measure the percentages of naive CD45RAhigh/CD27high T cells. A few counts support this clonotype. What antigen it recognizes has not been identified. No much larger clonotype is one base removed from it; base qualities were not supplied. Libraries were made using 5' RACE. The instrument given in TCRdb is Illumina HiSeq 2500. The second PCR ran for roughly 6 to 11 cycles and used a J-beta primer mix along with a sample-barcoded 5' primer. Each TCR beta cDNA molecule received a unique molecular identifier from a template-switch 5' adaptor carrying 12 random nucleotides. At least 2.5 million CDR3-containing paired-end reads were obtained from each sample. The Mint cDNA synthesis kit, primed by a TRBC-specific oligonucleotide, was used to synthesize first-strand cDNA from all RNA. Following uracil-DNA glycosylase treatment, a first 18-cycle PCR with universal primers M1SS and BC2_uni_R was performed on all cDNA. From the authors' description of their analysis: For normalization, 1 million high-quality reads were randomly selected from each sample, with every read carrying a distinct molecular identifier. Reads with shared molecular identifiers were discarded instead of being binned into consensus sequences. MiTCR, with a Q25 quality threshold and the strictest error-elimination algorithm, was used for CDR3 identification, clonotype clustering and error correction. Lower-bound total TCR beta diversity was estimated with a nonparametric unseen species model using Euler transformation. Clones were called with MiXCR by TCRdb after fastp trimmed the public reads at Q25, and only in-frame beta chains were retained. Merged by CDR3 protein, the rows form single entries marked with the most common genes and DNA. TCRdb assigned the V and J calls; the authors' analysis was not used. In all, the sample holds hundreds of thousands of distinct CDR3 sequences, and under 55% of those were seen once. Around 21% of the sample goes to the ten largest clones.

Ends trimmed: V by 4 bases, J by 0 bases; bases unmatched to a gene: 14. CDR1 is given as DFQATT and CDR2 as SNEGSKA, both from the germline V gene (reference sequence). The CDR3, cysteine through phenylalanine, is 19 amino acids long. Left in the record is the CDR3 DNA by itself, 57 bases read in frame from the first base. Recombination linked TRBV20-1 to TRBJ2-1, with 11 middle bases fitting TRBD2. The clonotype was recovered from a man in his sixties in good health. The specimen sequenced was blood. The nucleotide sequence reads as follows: TGCAGTGCTACCGGGGTGGTAGCGGGGGGGAGGAGCTCCTACAATGAGCAGTTCTTC. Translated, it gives CSATGVVAGGRSSYNEQFF.